The present entry profiles one T cell receptor (beta chain) with its context. Its antigen is undetermined. In making TCR beta libraries, quantitative 5'-RACE with molecular barcodes was used. TCRdb independently ran MiXCR on the 5' RACE reads; one entry per CDR3 protein. Among 700,000 or so distinct CDR3 sequences listed, 15% to 20% were seen once. These data originate in a study of CD8 T cells in ankylosing spondylitis. Broader study findings: Enrichment of disease-linked clones was reportedly significant in matched ankylosing spondylitis synovial fluid. Disease-associated clonotypes exhibited CD8+ identity and were relatively infrequent in peripheral blood. Blood of patients with ankylosing spondylitis appeared to be characterized by a TCR beta motif of 8 or 9 highly homologous variants.

V dropped 5 bases and J dropped 4; count of bases not matched to a gene: 6. The germline V gene has CDR1 SGHVS and CDR2 FNYEAQ. The CDR3 covers 14 residues. V and J are TRBV7-6 and TRBJ2-7, with 9 bases lining up with TRBD1. The sample comprised blood, either unsorted or a sorted T cell fraction (not recorded which). The TCR sequence derives from a male donor with ankylosing spondylitis. CDR3 protein: CASSQGDRVYEQYF. As DNA, the CDR3 is TGTGCCAGCAGCCAGGGGGACAGGGTTTACGAGCAGTACTTC.